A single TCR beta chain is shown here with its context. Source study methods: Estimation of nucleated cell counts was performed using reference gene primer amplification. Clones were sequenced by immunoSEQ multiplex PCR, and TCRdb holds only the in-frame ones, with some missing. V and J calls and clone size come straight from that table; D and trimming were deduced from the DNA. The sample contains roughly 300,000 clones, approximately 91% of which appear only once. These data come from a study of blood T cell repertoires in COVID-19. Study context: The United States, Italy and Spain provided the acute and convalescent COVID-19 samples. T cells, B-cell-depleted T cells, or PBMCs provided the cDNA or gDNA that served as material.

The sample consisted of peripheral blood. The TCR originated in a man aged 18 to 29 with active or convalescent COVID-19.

Written as DNA, the CDR3 is TGTGCCAGCAGTTTTCCGACAGGGATCACTGAAGCTTTCTTT. The encoded protein is CASSFPTGITEAFF. The genes are TRBV6-2 or TRBV6-3 and TRBJ1-1, with 7 bases identical to TRBD1. The CDR3 extends over 14 amino acids. Germline V gene sequence: CDR1 MNHEY, CDR2 SVGEGT. After removal of 4 bases from V and 4 bases from J, the junction contained 6 bases not matched to a gene.